These T cell receptor beta chains were read from a single sample in a study of shared clonotypes between healthy human individuals. Sequencing was performed with immunoSEQ multiplex PCR; in TCRdb, only in-frame clones are kept and a portion is missing. The sample includes about 1.5 million clones, 98% seen only once; the top ten take about 0.45%. Sequences were obtained from naive CD4+ T cells sorted from blood. These receptors were taken from a man aged 25-45 years in good health. Each CDR3 is given with its conserved first and last residue. D genes are given only for firm matches. Not every row has a clone size; where given, it reads once, few, many or a size class.

abundance	j_gene	v_gene	d_gene	CDR3aa	CDR3nt
few	TRBJ2-7	TRBV10-3	TRBD1	CAISRDSYEQYF	TGTGCCATCAGTCGGGACAGCTACGAGCAGTACTTC
.	TRBJ1-5	TRBV30	.	CAWRRGGSGNQPQHF	TGTGCCTGGAGGCGGGGAGGGTCGGGCAATCAGCCCCAGCATTTT
.	TRBJ2-3	TRBV6-5	.	CASSHTDTQYF	TGTGCCAGCAGCCACACAGATACGCAGTATTTT
.	TRBJ2-1	TRBV29-1	.	CSARSWSYNEQFF	TGCAGCGCTCGAAGTTGGTCCTACAATGAGCAGTTCTTC
.	TRBJ2-2	TRBV9	.	CASSATATGELFF	TGTGCCAGCAGCGCGACAGCCACCGGGGAGCTGTTTTTT
.	TRBJ1-5	TRBV5-1	TRBD1	CASSPGQGVGQPQHF	TGCGCCAGCAGCCCGGGACAGGGGGTAGGGCAGCCCCAGCATTTT
.	TRBJ1-2	TRBV7-2	.	CASSSRQTNYGYTF	TGTGCCAGCAGCTCACGACAGACCAACTATGGCTACACCTTC
.	TRBJ2-7	TRBV11-3	.	CASSRGNGATYEQYF	TGTGCCAGCAGTCGGGGTAACGGGGCTACCTACGAGCAGTACTTC
.	TRBJ1-2	TRBV6-1	TRBD1	CASSEGGAGGYGYTF	TGTGCCAGCAGTGAAGGAGGGGCAGGGGGCTATGGCTACACCTTC
.	TRBJ2-6	TRBV5-1	.	CASSLGSLSSGANVLTF	TGCGCCAGCAGCTTGGGCAGCCTTAGCTCTGGGGCCAACGTCCTGACTTTC
.	TRBJ2-3	TRBV19	.	CASSGRTAAADTQYF	TGTGCCAGTAGTGGAAGGACAGCGGCGGCAGATACGCAGTATTTT
.	TRBJ2-1	TRBV7-8	TRBD2	CASSLELAGVNEQFF	TGTGCCAGCAGCTTAGAGCTAGCGGGAGTCAATGAGCAGTTCTTC
.	TRBJ1-3	TRBV5-5	.	CASSSRADFTGNTIYF	TGTGCCAGCAGCTCACGGGCGGATTTCACTGGAAACACCATATATTTT
.	TRBJ1-5	TRBV28	.	CASSLIGGPSNQPQHF	TGTGCCAGCAGTTTAATTGGGGGACCTAGCAATCAGCCCCAGCATTTT
.	TRBJ1-1	TRBV10-3	.	CAISQQGLNTEAFF	TGTGCCATCAGCCAACAGGGCTTGAACACTGAAGCTTTCTTT
once	TRBJ2-5	TRBV18	.	CASSLRDSRSPIYF	TGTGCCAGCTCCCTCCGGGACTCCCGTTCCCCAATTTACTTC
.	TRBJ2-1	TRBV4-3	.	CATSVGGTAGNEQFF	TGCGCCACCTCGGTTGGGGGGACGGCGGGTAATGAGCAGTTCTTC
.	TRBJ2-1	TRBV11-2	TRBD2	CASSLDPRRGATLNEQFF	TGTGCCAGCAGCTTAGATCCCCGGCGGGGGGCCACTCTGAATGAGCAGTTCTTC
.	TRBJ1-3	TRBV5-4	.	CASSFGGEGNTIYF	TGTGCCAGCAGCTTCGGGGGTGAGGGAAACACCATATATTTT
.	TRBJ1-4	TRBV7-9	.	CASSSRAATNEKLFF	TGTGCCAGCAGCTCACGGGCAGCAACTAATGAAAAACTGTTTTTT
few	TRBJ2-7	TRBV15	.	CATSRDLYEQYF	TGTGCCACCAGCAGAGATTTGTACGAGCAGTACTTC
.	TRBJ2-7	TRBV10-3	TRBD2	CAIRGTSSYEQYF	TGTGCCATCAGAGGGACTAGCAGCTACGAGCAGTACTTC
.	TRBJ2-7	TRBV6-5	.	CASSYSSRTYEQYF	TGTGCCAGCAGTTACTCTAGCAGGACCTACGAGCAGTACTTC
once	TRBJ2-5	TRBV11-2	TRBD2	CASSYRAGGEETQYF	TGTGCCAGCAGCTATCGAGCGGGAGGGGAGGAGACCCAGTACTTC
.	TRBJ2-3	TRBV5-1	.	CASSLVIKTSTDTQYF	TGCGCCAGCAGCTTGGTAATCAAAACTAGCACAGATACGCAGTATTTT
.	TRBJ1-5	TRBV10-2	.	CASSRTPYAQPQHF	TGCGCCAGCAGTCGGACTCCTTATGCCCAGCCCCAGCATTTT
.	TRBJ2-3	TRBV6-1	.	CASSEQGSADTQYF	TGTGCCAGCAGTGAACAGGGGTCAGCAGATACGCAGTATTTT
.	TRBJ1-4	TRBV7-9	.	CASSLARTLATNEKLFF	TGTGCCAGCAGCTTAGCGCGGACACTCGCAACTAATGAAAAACTGTTTTTT
once	TRBJ1-5	TRBV6-5	.	CASSYSIQGRNQPQHF	TGTGCCAGCAGTTACTCGATTCAGGGGAGAAATCAGCCCCAGCATTTT
.	TRBJ2-7	TRBV10-1	TRBD2	CASSRLAGPEQYF	TGCGCCAGCAGCCGACTAGCGGGACCCGAGCAGTACTTC
once	TRBJ2-3	TRBV9	.	CASSSQEGLSDTQYF	TGTGCCAGCAGCTCTCAAGAGGGCCTATCAGATACGCAGTATTTT
.	TRBJ1-3	TRBV6-5	.	CASSRGGRTGNTIYF	TGTGCCAGCAGTCGAGGCGGCAGGACTGGAAACACCATATATTTT
.	TRBJ2-7	TRBV7-9	.	CASSFARENRYEQYF	TGTGCCAGCAGCTTCGCTCGGGAGAACAGGTACGAGCAGTACTTC
.	TRBJ1-2	TRBV7-2	TRBD1	CASSLDRGQGYTF	TGTGCCAGCAGCTTAGACAGGGGGCAGGGCTACACCTTC
.	TRBJ1-3	TRBV5-6	.	CASSPLMGAVSGNTIYF	TGTGCCAGCAGCCCGCTTATGGGTGCCGTCTCTGGAAACACCATATATTTT
.	TRBJ1-4	TRBV4-1	TRBD1	CASSEVGQGNEKLFF	TGCGCCAGCAGCGAAGTGGGACAGGGGAATGAAAAACTGTTTTTT
.	TRBJ2-7	TRBV10-2	TRBD2	CASSPLAGGPSEQYF	TGCGCCAGCAGTCCCTTAGCGGGAGGGCCCAGCGAGCAGTACTTC
.	TRBJ2-7	TRBV18	.	CASSPLTHTYEQYF	TGTGCCAGCTCACCCCTGACACATACCTACGAGCAGTACTTC
.	TRBJ1-5	TRBV10-2	.	CASRDSNQPQHF	TGCGCCAGCCGGGATAGCAATCAGCCCCAGCATTTT
.	TRBJ2-3	TRBV7-6	.	CASSTSGYTTGDTQYF	TGTGCCAGCAGCACCAGCGGGTACACAACCGGGGATACGCAGTATTTT
.	TRBJ2-7	TRBV5-1	.	CASSLDTGTYEQYF	TGCGCCAGCAGCTTGGATACAGGGACCTACGAGCAGTACTTC
.	TRBJ2-1	TRBV10-3	.	CAISASRTNYNEQFF	TGTGCCATCAGCGCGTCCAGGACAAACTACAATGAGCAGTTCTTC
.	TRBJ2-2	TRBV7-3	.	CASSPAWRTGELFF	TGTGCCAGCAGCCCGGCTTGGCGCACCGGGGAGCTGTTTTTT
.	TRBJ2-7	TRBV5-1	TRBD2	CASSLGAGAYEQYF	TGCGCCAGCAGCTTGGGGGCGGGGGCCTACGAGCAGTACTTC
once	TRBJ1-2	TRBV19	.	CASRSQGLGGYTF	TGTGCCAGTAGATCTCAGGGACTAGGTGGCTACACCTTC